This TCR beta chain derives from a study of cytomegalovirus exposure and HLA in healthy donors. Germline V gives CDR1 SGHKS, CDR2 YYEKEE (reference sequence). The V segment lost 0 bases and the J segment 5 bases; nucleotides outside the gene matches: 3. The CDR3 loop spans 14 amino acids. As for this clone: Antigen unknown.

The PCR employed 60 Vbeta primers together with 13 Jbeta primers. TCRdb keeps only in-frame clones here, not all; method: immunoSEQ multiplex PCR. The sample contains roughly 190,000 clones, approximately 77% of which appear only once. Study-wide results and limits: In a later analysis, DRB1 alleles had the most associated TCRs; HLA-C alleles the fewest. Some V segments, TRBV6-2 and TRBV6-3 among them, were indistinguishable and were therefore excluded. A later analysis associated some 16,000 TCR beta sequences with HLA alleles at a 0.05 false discovery rate.

Material: PBMCs. This rearrangement joins TRBV5-5 to TRBJ1-2; TRBD1 agrees at 8 bases. This receptor was identified in a middle-aged man in good health and CMV-seropositive. As DNA, the CDR3 is TGTGCCAGCAGCTTGGGACAGGGGACTTATGGCTACACCTTC. Translated, it gives CASSLGQGTYGYTF.